The rows below give T cell receptor beta chains drawn from one sample of a study of T cell changes during pregnancy in multiple sclerosis. Libraries were prepared by immunoSEQ multiplex PCR; TCRdb keeps only in-frame clonotypes and omits some of them. The repertoire holds about 34,000 clones, around nine tenths seen once, with about 3.8% in the top ten. The sequencing used CD8+ T cells from peripheral blood mononuclear cells, collected in the third trimester of pregnancy. Receptor source: a female donor with multiple sclerosis, enrolled in a pregnancy study. Each CDR3 is given with its conserved first and last residue. Fields, in order: D gene, clone size, V gene, J gene, CDR3 protein, CDR3 DNA. A D gene is named only where the DNA matches it firmly. A row's size may be missing; if present it is once, few, many or a size class.

>TRBD2|NA|TRBV7-2|TRBJ2-3
CASAERGESDTQYF
TGTGCCAGCGCCGAGCGGGGGGAGTCAGATACGCAGTATTTT
>TRBD1|NA|TRBV11-3|TRBJ2-2
CASSQGGGQGLNTGELFF
TGTGCCAGCAGCCAAGGGGGCGGACAGGGTTTAAACACCGGGGAGCTGTTTTTT
>NA|NA|TRBV7-6|TRBJ2-3
CASSTYRSDTQYF
TGTGCCAGCAGCACCTACCGATCAGATACGCAGTATTTT
>TRBD1|NA|TRBV11-2|TRBJ1-4
CASREGAEKLFF
TGTGCCAGCAGAGAGGGGGCGGAAAAACTGTTTTTT
>NA|NA|TRBV19|TRBJ2-2
CASSEGLNTGELFF
TGTGCCAGTAGTGAGGGACTGAACACCGGGGAGCTGTTTTTT
>TRBD2|NA|TRBV7-9|TRBJ2-5
CASSQRLAGEETQYF
TGTGCCAGCAGCCAGAGACTAGCGGGGGAAGAGACCCAGTACTTC
>NA|NA|TRBV6-5|TRBJ1-3
CATQTAYTGNTIYF
TGTGCCACCCAGACAGCTTACACTGGAAACACCATATATTTT
>NA|NA|TRBV6-6|TRBJ2-7
CASTRGGSRSYEQYF
TGTGCCAGCACCCGCGGTGGCAGCCGCTCCTACGAGCAGTACTTC
>TRBD1|NA|TRBV11-3|TRBJ2-7
CASSFGTGSEQYF
TGTGCCAGCAGCTTTGGGACAGGGAGCGAGCAGTACTTC
>NA|once|TRBV10-2|TRBJ2-5
CASSETGHGETQYF
TGCGCCAGCAGTGAGACAGGACACGGAGAGACCCAGTACTTC
>TRBD1|NA|TRBV19|TRBJ1-2
CASTRTGYGYTF
TGTGCCAGTACCCGGACAGGCTATGGCTACACCTTC
>NA|NA|TRBV15|TRBJ1-2
CATSRGATDGYTF
TGTGCCACCAGCAGAGGGGCGACGGATGGCTACACCTTC
>TRBD1|medium-sized|TRBV4-3|TRBJ2-7
CASSQESGTGGYEQYF
TGCGCCAGCAGCCAAGAGTCCGGGACAGGGGGCTACGAGCAGTACTTC
>NA|NA|TRBV5-1|TRBJ2-3
CASGQGGASTDTQYF
TGCGCCAGCGGTCAAGGGGGGGCAAGCACAGATACGCAGTATTTT
>TRBD2|NA|TRBV15|TRBJ2-1
CATSRDRGGEQFF
TGTGCCACCAGCAGAGATCGGGGGGGTGAGCAGTTCTTC
>TRBD2|NA|TRBV2|TRBJ2-5
CASSVGLAGGETQYF
TGTGCCAGCAGTGTAGGGCTAGCGGGGGGGGAGACCCAGTACTTC
>NA|NA|TRBV7-8|TRBJ1-1
CASSPFTEAFF
TGTGCCAGCAGCCCGTTCACTGAAGCTTTCTTT
>TRBD2|medium-sized|TRBV30|TRBJ2-2
CAWSSGGADTGELFF
TGTGCCTGGAGTAGCGGGGGGGCCGACACCGGGGAGCTGTTTTTT
>NA|once|TRBV6-4|TRBJ2-2
CASSEGAGNTGELFF
TGTGCCAGCAGTGAGGGGGCCGGGAACACCGGGGAGCTGTTTTTT
>NA|NA|TRBV27|TRBJ1-4
CASSFSPGGEKLFF
TGTGCCAGCAGCTTTTCCCCTGGGGGGGAAAAACTGTTTTTT
>NA|NA|TRBV21-1|TRBJ1-2
CASSTLQGQGYGYTF
TGTGCCAGCAGCACCCTCCAAGGTCAGGGCTATGGCTACACCTTC
>NA|NA|TRBV6-1|TRBJ2-1
CASSEVSSYNEQFF
TGTGCCAGCAGTGAAGTGAGCTCCTACAATGAGCAGTTCTTC
>TRBD2|once|TRBV6-4|TRBJ2-3
CASSPASGGATDTQYF
TGTGCCAGCAGCCCCGCCTCCGGGGGGGCTACAGATACGCAGTATTTT
>NA|NA|TRBV25-1|TRBJ2-7
CASSEYFGGRYEQYF
TGTGCCAGCAGTGAATACTTCGGGGGAAGGTACGAGCAGTACTTC
>NA|NA|TRBV9|TRBJ1-1
CASSGPRAPGTEAFF
TGTGCCAGCAGCGGGCCCCGAGCGCCTGGCACTGAAGCTTTCTTT
>NA|NA|TRBV15|TRBJ2-7
CATSRRESEQYF
TGTGCCACCAGCAGACGAGAGAGCGAGCAGTACTTC
>TRBD2|NA|TRBV6-6|TRBJ2-2
CAGSKKKAGGPGELFF
TGTGCCGGATCTAAAAAAAAGGCGGGGGGACCCGGGGAGCTGTTTTTT
>NA|NA|TRBV5-4|TRBJ2-5
CASARRGQETQYF
TGTGCCTCAGCACGAAGGGGTCAAGAGACCCAGTACTTC
>NA|NA|TRBV2|TRBJ2-7
CASSEARGYEQYF
TGTGCCAGCAGTGAAGCGCGAGGTTACGAGCAGTACTTC
>NA|NA|TRBV4-3|TRBJ2-2
CASSLDFTLKPGELFF
TGCGCCAGCAGCCTCGACTTCACCCTGAAGCCCGGGGAGCTGTTTTTT
>NA|NA|TRBV1|TRBJ1-2
CTSSQVTGHSTF
TGCACCAGCAGCCAAGTGACAGGGCATTCCACCTTC
>NA|NA|TRBV14|TRBJ2-1
CASSQAHHNEQFF
TGTGCCAGCAGCCAAGCACACCACAATGAGCAGTTCTTC
>TRBD1|NA|TRBV19|TRBJ1-3
CASSWTGISGNTIYF
TGTGCCAGTTCTTGGACAGGCATCTCTGGAAACACCATATATTTT
>NA|NA|TRBV19|TRBJ1-2
CASTKAGWYGYTF
TGTGCCAGTACAAAGGCGGGTTGGTATGGCTACACCTTC
>TRBD1|NA|TRBV9|TRBJ1-3
CASSAPTGAGNTIYF
TGTGCCAGCAGCGCCCCGACAGGGGCTGGAAACACCATATATTTT
>NA|NA|TRBV11-3|TRBJ1-1
CASSYTGSREAFF
TGTGCCAGCAGCTACACAGGATCTCGGGAAGCTTTCTTT
>NA|NA|TRBV27|TRBJ2-7
CASSLKNQGYSYEQYF
TGTGCCAGCAGTCTCAAGAACCAGGGATACTCCTACGAGCAGTACTTC
>NA|few|TRBV27|TRBJ1-2
CASSLQGGYTF
TGTGCCAGCAGTTTACAGGGTGGCTACACCTTC
>NA|NA|TRBV4-2|TRBJ2-7
CASSQTNYEQYF
TGTGCCAGCAGCCAAACAAACTACGAGCAGTACTTC
>TRBD2|NA|TRBV7-9|TRBJ2-3
CASSPRAGGHTDTQYF
TGTGCCAGCAGCCCCCGGGCGGGGGGCCACACAGATACGCAGTATTTT
>TRBD1|NA|TRBV6-1|TRBJ2-7
CASSATGGASHEQYF
TGTGCCAGCAGTGCCACAGGGGGCGCATCCCACGAGCAGTACTTC
>NA|NA|TRBV30|TRBJ1-1
CAWSRGLNTEAFF
TGTGCCTGGAGTCGAGGGTTGAACACTGAAGCTTTCTTT
>TRBD2|NA|TRBV5-8|TRBJ2-3
CASSAGLAGTDTQYF
TGTGCCAGCAGCGCGGGACTAGCGGGAACAGATACGCAGTATTTT
>NA|once|TRBV9|TRBJ1-1
CASSVAWNTEAFF
TGTGCCAGCAGCGTAGCGTGGAACACTGAAGCTTTCTTT
>NA|NA|TRBV5-6|TRBJ2-1
CASSLDVWPNNEQFF
TGTGCCAGCAGCTTGGATGTTTGGCCCAACAATGAGCAGTTCTTC
>TRBD1|NA|TRBV10-3|TRBJ1-2
CAIHGGGDGYTF
TGTGCCATTCACGGAGGGGGCGATGGCTACACCTTC
>NA|NA|TRBV9|TRBJ1-1
CASSVAGGIEAFF
TGTGCCAGCAGCGTAGCTGGAGGAATTGAAGCTTTCTTT
>NA|NA|TRBV29-1|TRBJ2-7
CSVEDLDSGGKYEQYF
TGCAGCGTTGAAGATCTGGATAGCGGTGGAAAGTACGAGCAGTACTTC
>TRBD1|NA|TRBV4-3|TRBJ2-2
CASSQDKGDRNTGELFF
TGCGCCAGCAGCCAAGATAAAGGGGACAGGAACACCGGGGAGCTGTTTTTT
>TRBD2|NA|TRBV6-4|TRBJ2-1
CASSLTSGGGDEQFF
TGTGCCAGCAGTCTGACTAGCGGGGGAGGTGATGAGCAGTTCTTC
>NA|NA|TRBV7-8|TRBJ2-1
CASSFTPIPGKASNEQFF
TGTGCCAGCAGCTTCACCCCGATCCCGGGGAAGGCTAGCAATGAGCAGTTCTTC
>NA|NA|TRBV27|TRBJ1-1
CASSLPGHNTEAFF
TGTGCCAGCAGTCTTCCGGGACACAACACTGAAGCTTTCTTT
>NA|NA|TRBV27|TRBJ2-2
CASSLRANTGELFF
TGTGCCAGCAGTTTACGAGCGAACACCGGGGAGCTGTTTTTT